This T cell receptor beta chain was recovered during a study of response to subunit inactivated influenza vaccine. This clonotype was detected a few times. The CDR3 runs to 17 residues. V gave up 5 bases and J gave up 0 bases, with 20 bases separating them. Per germline, CDR1 MNHEY and CDR2 SVGEGT. One entry per CDR3 protein, called by TCRdb with MiXCR from the RT-PCR reads. Among hundreds of thousands of distinct CDR3 sequences listed, approximately 7.6% were seen once. The sequencing here drew on PBMCs from blood, taken less than 30 months after vaccination. The V and J genes are TRBV6-2 or TRBV6-3 and TRBJ2-7; the D gene is possibly TRBD1 (5 bases). This receptor was taken from a man in his fifties or sixties who received an inactivated influenza vaccine. The CDR3 spells CASSRPSGQGSSYEQYF. The CDR3 coding sequence is TGTGCCAGCAGTCGACCTTCCGGACAAGGATCCTCCTACGAGCAGTACTTC.